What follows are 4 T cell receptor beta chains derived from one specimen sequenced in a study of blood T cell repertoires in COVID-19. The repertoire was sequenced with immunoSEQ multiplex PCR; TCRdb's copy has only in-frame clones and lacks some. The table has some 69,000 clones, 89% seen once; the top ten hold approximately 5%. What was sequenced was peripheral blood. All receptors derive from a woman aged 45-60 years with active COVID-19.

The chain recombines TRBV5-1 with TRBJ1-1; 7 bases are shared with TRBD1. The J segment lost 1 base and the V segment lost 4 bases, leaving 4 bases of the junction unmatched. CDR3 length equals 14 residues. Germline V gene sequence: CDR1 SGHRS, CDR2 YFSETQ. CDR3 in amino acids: CASSPTGQNTEAFF. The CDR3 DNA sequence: TGCGCCAGCAGCCCGACAGGGCAGAACACTGAAGCTTTCTTT.

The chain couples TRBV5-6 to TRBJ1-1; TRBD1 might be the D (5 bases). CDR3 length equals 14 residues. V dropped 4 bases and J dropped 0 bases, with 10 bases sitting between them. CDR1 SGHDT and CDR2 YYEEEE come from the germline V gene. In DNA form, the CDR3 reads TGTGCCAGCAGCCTTGGGGGGATGAACACTGAAGCTTTCTTT. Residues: CASSLGGMNTEAFF.

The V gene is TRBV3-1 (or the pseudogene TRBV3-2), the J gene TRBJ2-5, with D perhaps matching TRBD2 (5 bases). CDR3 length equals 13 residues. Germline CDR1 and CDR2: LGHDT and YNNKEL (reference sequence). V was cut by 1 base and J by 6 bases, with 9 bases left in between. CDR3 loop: CASSQAGEQTQYF. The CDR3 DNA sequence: TGTGCCAGCAGCCAAGCTGGGGAGCAGACCCAGTACTTC.

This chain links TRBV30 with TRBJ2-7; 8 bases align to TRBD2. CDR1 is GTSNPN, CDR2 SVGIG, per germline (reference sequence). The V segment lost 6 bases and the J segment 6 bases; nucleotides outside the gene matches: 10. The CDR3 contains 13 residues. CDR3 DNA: TGTGCCTGTTTAGGGGCGGGGGGCGGCGAGCAGTACTTC. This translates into CACLGAGGGEQYF.